This T cell receptor (beta chain) was found in a study of blood T cell repertoires in COVID-19. As for the study in general: PBMCs, B-cell-depleted T cells, or T cells were the source of the cDNA or gDNA that made up the material.

The CDR3 contains 16 residues. The V end lost 5 bases, the J end lost 2 bases, and 19 bases lay between the germline ends. CDR1 SGHTA and CDR2 FQGNSA come from the germline V gene. In the original processing: Nucleated cell counts were estimated from reference gene primer amplification. Here immunoSEQ multiplex PCR was the method, and the copy in TCRdb shows in-frame clones only, minus some. The V and J calls and clone size were taken over from that table, and D and trimming were inferred from the DNA. The repertoire holds roughly 290,000 clones, with about 85% as singletons. This sequence was found in a human donor with COVID-19, enrolled during active disease. The donor label of this sample is uncertain. The V and J genes are TRBV7-2 and TRBJ2-7; D may be TRBD2 (6 bases). The sample consisted of peripheral blood. In nucleotides, the CDR3 is TGTGCCAGCAGCGGGACCGGGACTCCAAAGACCTACGAGCAGTACTTC. Translation: CASSGTGTPKTYEQYF.